The 20 T cell receptor beta chains below were found in one sample sequenced in a study of cytomegalovirus exposure and HLA in healthy donors. The PCR ran on 60 Vbeta and 13 Jbeta primers. Libraries were prepared by immunoSEQ multiplex PCR; TCRdb keeps only in-frame clonotypes and omits some of them. The table lists about 200,000 clones, around 75% of them singletons. Sequenced: PBMCs. The source is a male donor in good health and CMV-seropositive.

The J gene is TRBJ1-1, the V gene TRBV11-3, with TRBD1 as a possible D gene (6 bases). Germline lookup yields CDR1 SGHNT and CDR2 YENEEA. V gave up 3 bases and J gave up 1 base, with 12 bases separating them. The CDR3 loop spans 15 amino acids. This chain's CDR3 is CASSFAPGQNTEAFF. The CDR3 DNA is TGTGCCAGCAGCTTCGCCCCGGGACAGAACACTGAAGCTTTCTTT. Full variable domain (remainder filled in from reference TRBV11-3 and TRBJ1-1): EAGVVQSPRYKIIEKKQPVAFWCNPISGHNTLYWYLQNLGQGPELLIRYENEEAVDDSQLPKDRFSAERLKGVDSTLKIQPAELGDSAVYLCASSFAPGQNTEAFFGQGTRLTVV.

The chain couples TRBV19 to TRBJ1-5, with D tentatively TRBD1 (5 bases). This CDR3 spans 15 amino acids. From germline, CDR1 is LNHDA and CDR2 SQIVND (reference sequence). The V end lost 3 bases, the J end lost 0 bases, and 9 bases lay between the germline ends. In DNA, the CDR3 is TGTGCCAGTAGTATGAGTCAGGGTAGCAATCAGCCCCAGCATTTT. This translates into CASSMSQGSNQPQHF.

The genes are TRBV7-6 and TRBJ1-1; 8 nucleotides line up with TRBD1. V was pared by 4 bases and J by 6 bases, with 16 bases of the junction left unmatched. The CDR3 spans 17 residues. CDR1 SGHVS and CDR2 FNYEAQ come from the germline V gene. The CDR3 nucleotides read TGTGCCAGCAGCTCCCCTTCGGGGACAGGCTTTTCTGCTGAAGCTTTCTTT. Its protein product is CASSSPSGTGFSAEAFF.

Only one count was recorded for this clone. The rearrangement uses TRBV7-2 and TRBJ2-1, with D unclear. Germline CDR1 is SGHTA and CDR2 is FQGNSA. CDR3 length: 15 residues. V shed 2 bases and J shed 3 bases, with 11 bases lying between them. For the CDR3, the DNA is TGTGCCAGCAGCTTATCAACTCCGGGCTACAATGAGCAGTTCTTC. This codes for CASSLSTPGYNEQFF.

The genes are TRBV9 and TRBJ1-2; 8 bases are shared with TRBD1. The CDR3 extends over 13 amino acids. J gave up 4 bases and V 3 bases, and 2 bases lay outside the gene matches. In germline, CDR1 is SGDLS, CDR2 YYNGEE. This CDR3 reads CASSDGTGYGYTF. The CDR3 DNA reads TGTGCCAGCAGCGACGGGACAGGCTATGGCTACACCTTC.

This clone was seen a handful of times. The CDR3 region is CASRRQGDGQPQHF. CDR3 bases: TGCGCCAGCAGACGACAGGGGGACGGCCAGCCCCAGCATTTT. The chain links TRBV4-1 to TRBJ1-5; TRBD1 agrees at 9 bases. V was pared by 6 bases and J by 7 bases, with 7 bases of the junction left unmatched. CDR1 and CDR2 (germline): MGHRA, YSYEKL. This CDR3 spans 14 amino acids.

This clone turned up a few times. The chain combines TRBV28 with TRBJ2-7, with 10 nucleotides matching TRBD2. The germline V gene has CDR1 MDHEN and CDR2 SYDVKM. The CDR3 runs to 13 residues. J lost 3 bases, V lost 7 bases, and 3 bases had no gene match. CDR3 protein: CASTGLAVYEQYF. CDR3 bases: TGTGCCAGCACAGGACTAGCGGTCTACGAGCAGTACTTC.

The V gene is TRBV30, the J gene TRBJ2-1; TRBD2 agrees at 8 bases. Germline CDR1 and CDR2: GTSNPN and SVGIG (reference sequence). Trimming removed 3 bases from V and 6 bases from J; junction bases left unmatched: 10. The CDR3 totals 15 residues. The chain's CDR3 is CAWRDPGLVGNEQFF. CDR3 bases: TGTGCCTGGAGGGATCCGGGACTAGTAGGCAATGAGCAGTTCTTC.

This clone turned up a few times. The rearrangement links TRBV7-2 to TRBJ2-1; TRBD1 might be the D (6 bases). V was shortened by 4 bases and J by 0 bases, with 7 bases between the two germline ends. Per germline, CDR1 SGHTA and CDR2 FQGNSA. The CDR3 runs to 14 residues. The CDR3 nucleotides read TGTGCCAGCAGCTCGGACAGCTCCTACAATGAGCAGTTCTTC. Its protein product is CASSSDSSYNEQFF.

This chain links TRBV15 with TRBJ1-3; 9 bases line up with TRBD1. The CDR3 contains 15 residues. Trimming took 3 bases from V and 9 from J; bases not matched to a gene: 9. Germline V gene lookup returns CDR1 LNHNV and CDR2 YYDKDF (reference sequence). CDR3: CATSSGTGRVSTIYF. CDR3 nucleotide sequence: TGTGCCACCAGCAGTGGGACAGGGAGAGTTAGCACCATATATTTT.

V usage is TRBV19 and J usage is TRBJ1-1, with D unclear. The CDR3 sequence is 15 residues long. V lost 1 base and J 6 bases, leaving 15 bases between the germline ends. Per germline, CDR1 LNHDA and CDR2 SQIVND (reference sequence). In nucleotides, the CDR3 is TGTGCCAGTAGTATAGGTGGTCCCCCCGGGGCTGAAGCTTTCTTT. This translates into CASSIGGPPGAEAFF.

This sequence joins TRBV5-4 and TRBJ1-4; 8 nucleotides match TRBD1. The J segment lost 0 bases and the V segment lost 4 bases, leaving 5 bases of the junction unmatched. Germline V lookup: CDR1 SGHNT, CDR2 YYREEE (reference sequence). The CDR3 runs to 16 residues. The DNA of the CDR3 is TGTGCCAGCAGCGGGACAGGACGGGCAACTAATGAAAAACTGTTTTTT. This translates into CASSGTGRATNEKLFF.

This chain links TRBV7-3 with TRBJ2-3; possibly TRBD2 for D (6 bases). The germline V and J ends were trimmed by 4 bases and 4 bases, with 12 bases remaining between them. CDR1 is SGHTA, CDR2 FQGTGA, per germline. The CDR3 runs 14 residues. The CDR3 DNA sequence: TGTGCCAGCAGCTATGGCGGGGAGGCAGATACGCAGTATTTT. This encodes CASSYGGEADTQYF. Using reference TRBV7-3 and TRBJ2-3 for the parts outside the CDR3, the full variable domain is GAGVSQTPSNKVTEKGKYVELRCDPISGHTALYWYRQSLGQGPEFLIYFQGTGAADDSGLPNDRFFAVRPEGSVSTLKIQRTERGDSAVYLCASSYGGEADTQYFGPGTRLTVL.

Worth noting for this clone: Because the CDR3's place on the DNA is in doubt, the DNA is left out and the CDR3 is given as listed by TCRdb. The V and J genes are TRBV7-9 and TRBJ2-1; the table's TRBD2 call for D was not verified on the DNA. The CDR3 is 14 residues long, ends included. CDR1 is SEHNR, CDR2 FQNEAQ, per germline (reference sequence). CDR3 sequence: CASSSPVGRGTEFF.

This rearrangement joins TRBV10-3 to TRBJ1-3; no definite D call. Germline CDR1 ENHRY, CDR2 SYGVKD. There are 15 residues in the CDR3. V was clipped by 5 bases and J by 8 bases, with 19 bases between them. The CDR3 spells CAISPRGVAEDTIYF. The CDR3, as DNA: TGTGCCATCAGTCCCCGCGGGGTGGCTGAGGACACCATATATTTT.

The V gene is TRBV5-1, the J gene TRBJ2-5, with 8 bases aligning to TRBD1. This CDR3 is 16 amino acids long. The junction had 12 bases not matched to a gene; V was cut back by 4 bases and J by 4 bases. From germline, CDR1 is SGHRS and CDR2 YFSETQ. As DNA, the CDR3 is TGCGCCAGCAGCGCTCCAGGGGGCCGGGGGTCAGAGACCCAGTACTTC. Translation: CASSAPGGRGSETQYF.

The rearrangement joins TRBV11-2 to TRBJ1-4; no firm D call. Per the germline V gene, CDR1 is SGHAT and CDR2 is FQNNGV. V was shortened by 0 bases and J by 5 bases, with 7 bases between the two germline ends. This CDR3 has 14 residues. The CDR3 DNA follows: TGTGCCAGCAGCTTAGACGGGTCCAATGAAAAACTGTTTTTT. Its translation: CASSLDGSNEKLFF.

The DNA for the CDR3 is TGTGCCAGCAGCAGGGACAGGGGAGGGACACCCCTCCACTTT. This translates into CASSRDRGGTPLHF. This chain joins TRBV6-1 and TRBJ1-6; TRBD1 matches 10 bases. V was clipped by 6 bases and J by 11 bases; unmatched bases: 7. CDR3 length: 14 residues. Germline CDR1 and CDR2: MNHNS and SASEGT.

The genes are TRBV13 and TRBJ2-5, with 7 nucleotides matching TRBD1. The J segment lost 1 base and the V segment lost 0 bases, leaving 11 bases of the junction unmatched. Germline assignment: CDR1 PRHDT and CDR2 FYEKMQ (reference sequence). The CDR3 length is 18 residues. CDR3 amino acids: CASSLGLLLTGSQETQYF. The CDR3 nucleotides are TGTGCCAGCAGCTTAGGCTTACTCTTGACAGGGTCCCAAGAGACCCAGTACTTC.

In this sample, this clone turned up once. The rearrangement uses TRBV7-9 and TRBJ1-6; 7 bases agree with TRBD1. V trimming: 3 bases; J trimming: 9 bases; junction bases outside the gene matches: 2. Germline assignment: CDR1 SEHNR and CDR2 FQNEAQ (reference sequence). The CDR3 loop spans 13 amino acids. In DNA, the CDR3 is TGTGCCAGCAGCTTCGGGGACAGTTCACCCCTCCACTTT. It is translated as CASSFGDSSPLHF. Looking up the rest from reference TRBV7-9 and TRBJ1-6 gives the full variable domain: DTGVSQNPRHKITKRGQNVTFRCDPISEHNRLYWYRQTLGQGPEFLTYFQNEAQLEKSRLLSDRFSAERPKGSFSTLEIQRTEQGDSAMYLCASSFGDSSPLHFGNGTRLTVT.